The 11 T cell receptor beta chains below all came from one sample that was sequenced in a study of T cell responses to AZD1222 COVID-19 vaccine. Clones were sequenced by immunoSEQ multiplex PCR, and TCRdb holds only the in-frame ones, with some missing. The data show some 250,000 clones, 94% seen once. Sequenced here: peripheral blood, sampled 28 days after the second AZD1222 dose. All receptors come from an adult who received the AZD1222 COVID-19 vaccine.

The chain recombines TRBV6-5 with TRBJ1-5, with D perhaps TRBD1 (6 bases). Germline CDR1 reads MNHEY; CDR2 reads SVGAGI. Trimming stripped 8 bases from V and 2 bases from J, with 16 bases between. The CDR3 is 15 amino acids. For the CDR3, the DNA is TGTGCCAGCGCTCCGACAGGCGCGGGCAATCAGCCCCAGCATTTT. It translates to CASAPTGAGNQPQHF.

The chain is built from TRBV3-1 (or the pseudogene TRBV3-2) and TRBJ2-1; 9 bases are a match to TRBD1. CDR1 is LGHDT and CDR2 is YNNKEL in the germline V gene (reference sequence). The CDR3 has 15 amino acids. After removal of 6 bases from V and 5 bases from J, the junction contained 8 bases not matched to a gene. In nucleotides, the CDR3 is TGTGCCAGCAGACGCGGACAGGGGTTTGACAATGAGCAGTTCTTC. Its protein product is CASRRGQGFDNEQFF.

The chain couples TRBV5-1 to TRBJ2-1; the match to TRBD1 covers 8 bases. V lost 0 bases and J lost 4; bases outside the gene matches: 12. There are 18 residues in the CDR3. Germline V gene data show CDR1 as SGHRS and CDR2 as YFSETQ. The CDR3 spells CASSLDFSTGASYNEQFF. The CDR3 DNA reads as TGCGCCAGCAGCTTGGACTTTTCGACAGGGGCATCGTACAATGAGCAGTTCTTC. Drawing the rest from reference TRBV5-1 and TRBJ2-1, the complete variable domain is KAGVTQTPRYLIKTRGQQVTLSCSPISGHRSVSWYQQTPGQGLQFLFEYFSETQRNKGNFPGRFSGRQFSNSRSEMNVSTLELGDSALYLCASSLDFSTGASYNEQFFGPGTRLTVL.

The chain's CDR3 is CSARASDTQYF. The CDR3 DNA reads as TGCAGTGCTAGAGCTTCAGATACGCAGTATTTT. The V call is TRBV20-1, the J call TRBJ2-3, with D unclear. The germline V gene encodes CDR1 DFQATT and CDR2 SNEGSKA (reference sequence). The CDR3 runs 11 residues. V gave up 1 base and J gave up 4 bases, with 3 bases separating them.

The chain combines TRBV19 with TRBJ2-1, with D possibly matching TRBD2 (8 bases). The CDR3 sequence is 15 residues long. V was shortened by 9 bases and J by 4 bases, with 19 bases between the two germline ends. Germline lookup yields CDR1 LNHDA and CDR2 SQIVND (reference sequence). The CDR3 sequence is CASHREGAPYNEQFF. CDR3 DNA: TGTGCCAGCCACCGGGAGGGGGCCCCTTACAATGAGCAGTTCTTC.

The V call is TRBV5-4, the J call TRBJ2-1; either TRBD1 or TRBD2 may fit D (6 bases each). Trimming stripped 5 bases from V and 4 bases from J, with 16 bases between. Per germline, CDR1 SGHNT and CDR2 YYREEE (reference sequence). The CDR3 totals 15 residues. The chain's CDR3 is CASSRGTGTYNEQFF. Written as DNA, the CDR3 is TGTGCCAGCAGTAGGGGGACTGGTACATACAATGAGCAGTTCTTC.

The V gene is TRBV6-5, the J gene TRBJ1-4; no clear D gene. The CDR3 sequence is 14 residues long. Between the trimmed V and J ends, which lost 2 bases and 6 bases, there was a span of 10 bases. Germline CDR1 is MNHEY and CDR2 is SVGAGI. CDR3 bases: TGTGCCAGCAGTTACCGGGAAGTTGATGAAAAACTGTTTTTT. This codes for CASSYREVDEKLFF.

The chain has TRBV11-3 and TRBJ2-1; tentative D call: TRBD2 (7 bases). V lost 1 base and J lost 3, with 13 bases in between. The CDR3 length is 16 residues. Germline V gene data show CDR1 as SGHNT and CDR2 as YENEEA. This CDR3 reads CASSLGGGGRYNEQFF. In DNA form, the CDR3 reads TGTGCCAGCAGCTTAGGTGGGGGGGGCCGCTACAATGAGCAGTTCTTC.

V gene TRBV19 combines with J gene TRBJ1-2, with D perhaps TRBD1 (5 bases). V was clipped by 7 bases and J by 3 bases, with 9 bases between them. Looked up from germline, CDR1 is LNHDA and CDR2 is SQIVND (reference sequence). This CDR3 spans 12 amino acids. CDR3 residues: CASKPGDYGYTF. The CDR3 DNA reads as TGTGCCAGTAAGCCGGGGGACTATGGCTACACCTTC.

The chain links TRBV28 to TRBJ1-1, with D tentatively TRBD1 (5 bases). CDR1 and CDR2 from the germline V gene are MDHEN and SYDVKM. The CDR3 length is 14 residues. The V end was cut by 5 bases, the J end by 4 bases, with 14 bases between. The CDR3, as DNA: TGTGCCAGCAGTCCGGGGACGGATCCCACTGAAGCTTTCTTT. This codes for CASSPGTDPTEAFF.

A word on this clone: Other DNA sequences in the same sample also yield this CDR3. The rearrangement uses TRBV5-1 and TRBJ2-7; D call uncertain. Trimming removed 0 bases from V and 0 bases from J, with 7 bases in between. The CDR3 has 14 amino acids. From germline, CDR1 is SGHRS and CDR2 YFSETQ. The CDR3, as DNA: TGCGCCAGCAGCTTGGAAGTCAGCTCCTACGAGCAGTACTTC. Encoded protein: CASSLEVSSYEQYF. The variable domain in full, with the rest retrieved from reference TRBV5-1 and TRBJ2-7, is KAGVTQTPRYLIKTRGQQVTLSCSPISGHRSVSWYQQTPGQGLQFLFEYFSETQRNKGNFPGRFSGRQFSNSRSEMNVSTLELGDSALYLCASSLEVSSYEQYFGPGTRLTVT.